This passage covers 8 T cell receptor beta chains from one sample sequenced in a study of CD8 T cells in Susac syndrome. When the RNA was reverse transcribed, random hexamers were used with an input of about 0.5 to 1 ug. TCRdb re-called the immunoSEQ multiplex PCR reads through MiXCR, storing one row per CDR3 protein. The sample lists approximately 87,000 distinct CDR3 sequences, approximately 96% occurring once. What was sequenced was CD8+ T cells from PBMCs. All receptors come from a human donor with Susac syndrome.

This clonotype was found a few times. The V gene is TRBV27, the J gene TRBJ2-1; D gene unclear. Looked up from germline, CDR1 is MNHEY and CDR2 is SMNVEV (reference sequence). Trimming shortened V by 2 bases and J by 0 bases, and 8 bases separated the two germline ends. CDR3 size: 15 residues. The CDR3 reads CASSLAESSYNEQFF. The CDR3 DNA follows: TGTGCCAGCAGTTTAGCCGAAAGCTCCTACAATGAGCAGTTCTTC.

The V call is TRBV2, the J call TRBJ2-2; either TRBD1 or TRBD2 may fit D (5 bases each). V lost 10 bases and J lost 2, with 11 bases in between. The CDR3 totals 13 residues. Germline V gene sequence: CDR1 SNHLY, CDR2 FYNNEI. The CDR3 coding sequence is TGTGCCACCATGAGGGGAAACACCGGGGAGCTGTTTTTT. The encoded protein is CATMRGNTGELFF.

The chain is built from TRBV29-1 and TRBJ2-2; maybe TRBD1 (7 bases). Germline-derived CDR1 and CDR2 are SQVTM and ANQGSEA. This CDR3 comprises 13 residues. V lost 7 bases to trimming and J lost 5 bases, with 14 bases between them. CDR3 region: CSARQGGTGELFF. In DNA form, the CDR3 reads TGCAGCGCCAGACAGGGAGGTACCGGGGAGCTGTTTTTT.

The rearrangement joins TRBV29-1 to TRBJ1-2; TRBD1 is a possible D gene (6 bases). The CDR3 length is 13 residues. Germline lookup yields CDR1 SQVTM and CDR2 ANQGSEA. The germline V and J ends were trimmed by 6 bases and 4 bases, with 15 bases remaining between them. The CDR3 coding sequence is TGCAGCGTCAGGGACAAAGAAGCCTATGGCTACACCTTC. Translating gives CSVRDKEAYGYTF. Filled out from reference TRBV29-1 and TRBJ1-2, the complete variable domain reads SAVISQKPSRDICQRGTSLTIQCQVDSQVTMMFWYRQQPGQSLTLIATANQGSEATYESGFVIDKFPISRPNLTFSTLTVSNMSPEDSSIYLCSVRDKEAYGYTFGSGTRLTVV.

The sample holds one count of this clonotype. The V gene is TRBV4-1, the J gene TRBJ1-1, with D possibly being TRBD1 (5 bases). Trimming left V 4 bases short and J 3 bases short, with 15 bases between. The germline gives CDR1 MGHRA, CDR2 YSYEKL. The CDR3 is made up of 15 amino acids. The CDR3 here is CASSLLYTGDTEAFF. The CDR3 DNA reads as TGCGCCAGCAGCCTATTGTACACAGGAGACACTGAAGCTTTCTTT.

The V and J genes are TRBV20-1 and TRBJ1-2; 7 nucleotides line up with TRBD1. This CDR3 spans 14 amino acids. CDR1 DFQATT and CDR2 SNEGSKA come from the germline V gene (reference sequence). V lost 3 bases, J lost 4 bases, and 8 bases stayed unmatched. The CDR3 bases are TGCAGTGCTAGGCCACAGGGGTGGGCCTATGGCTACACCTTC. This sequence encodes CSARPQGWAYGYTF.

The chain couples TRBV9 to TRBJ2-7; no clear D. V was shortened by 1 base and J by 7 bases, with 12 bases between the two germline ends. In germline, CDR1 is SGDLS, CDR2 YYNGEE. The CDR3 has 13 amino acids. The CDR3 reads CASSVTVRDEQYF. CDR3 DNA sequence: TGTGCCAGCAGCGTAACAGTTAGGGATGAGCAGTACTTC.

The chain recombines TRBV7-9 with TRBJ1-5; D is unresolved. The germline V and J ends were trimmed by 2 bases and 8 bases, with 10 bases remaining between them. This CDR3 is built from 13 residues. CDR1 and CDR2 (germline): SEHNR, FQNEAQ (reference sequence). The CDR3 DNA sequence: TGTGCCAGCAGCTTACTAGGCGGAGAGCCCCAGCATTTT. Protein product: CASSLLGGEPQHF.